These 8 T cell receptor beta chains originate from one sample sequenced in a study of cytomegalovirus exposure and HLA in healthy donors. Produced via immunoSEQ multiplex PCR; TCRdb's table is partial and in-frame only. The repertoire holds roughly 50,000 clones, with roughly 93% as singletons. The sequencing sample was made of PBMCs. The receptors shown here come from a young woman in good health and CMV-seropositive.

The rearrangement uses TRBV28 and TRBJ1-2; possibly TRBD1 for D (5 bases). Between the trimmed V and J ends, which lost 4 bases and 8 bases, there was a span of 8 bases. The germline CDR1 and CDR2 sequences are MDHEN and SYDVKM. This CDR3 spans 11 amino acids. The CDR3 sequence: CASSYRSGYTF. The DNA of the CDR3 is TGTGCCAGCAGTTACAGGAGCGGCTACACCTTC.

J is TRBJ1-1 and V is TRBV20-1; D is undetermined. The CDR3 contains 11 residues. From germline, CDR1 is DFQATT and CDR2 SNEGSKA (reference sequence). Trimming stripped 5 bases from V and 7 bases from J, with 11 bases between. The CDR3 DNA reads as TGCAGTGCTCTTGAAGAGCTTGAAGCTTTCTTT. It codes for CSALEELEAFF.

This chain connects TRBV11-2 to TRBJ2-7, with 11 positions matching TRBD1. The CDR3 has 15 amino acids. In germline, CDR1 is SGHAT, CDR2 FQNNGV. J was trimmed by 8 bases and V by 1 base; bases with no gene match: 7. CDR3 sequence: CASSLARTGGNQQYF. The CDR3 coding sequence is TGTGCCAGCAGCTTAGCCAGGACAGGGGGCAATCAGCAGTACTTC. Full variable domain (outside the CDR3, taken from reference TRBV11-2 and TRBJ2-7): EAGVAQSPRYKIIEKRQSVAFWCNPISGHATLYWYQQILGQGPKLLIQFQNNGVVDDSQLPKDRFSAERLKGVDSTLKIQPAKLEDSAVYLCASSLARTGGNQQYFGPGTRLTVT.

The chain links TRBV28 to TRBJ1-4; D is unresolved. Germline values: CDR1 MDHEN, CDR2 SYDVKM. V was pared by 5 bases and J by 8 bases, with 18 bases between. This CDR3 is built from 15 residues. The DNA for the CDR3 is TGTGCCAGCAGTAGACACACCAACCCGATAGAAAAACTGTTTTTT. It translates to CASSRHTNPIEKLFF.

The chain employs TRBV4-1 and TRBJ2-1; 8 bases agree with TRBD2. This CDR3 has 17 amino acids. V lost 2 bases and J lost 3; bases outside the gene matches: 9. Germline V CDR1 and CDR2: MGHRA, YSYEKL. This chain's CDR3 is CASSQRLSGIFYNEQFF. The DNA for the CDR3 is TGCGCCAGCAGCCAAAGACTTAGCGGGATTTTCTACAATGAGCAGTTCTTC.

The chain joins TRBV18 to TRBJ2-7; 7 nucleotides match TRBD1. The germline V gene has CDR1 KGHSH and CDR2 LQKENI. V lost 6 bases to trimming and J lost 5 bases; unmatched junction nucleotides: 13. The CDR3 sequence is 15 residues long. CDR3 residues: CASSDIVGQYNEQYF. The DNA of the CDR3 is TGTGCCAGCTCCGACATAGTGGGACAGTACAACGAGCAGTACTTC.

The chain joins TRBV11-2 to TRBJ2-7, with 13 bases lining up with TRBD2. The germline V gene has CDR1 SGHAT and CDR2 FQNNGV. V dropped 4 bases and J dropped 5; count of bases not matched to a gene: 11. This CDR3 comprises 17 residues. The CDR3 sequence is CASSSRLAGGRSHEQYF. In nucleotides, the CDR3 is TGTGCCAGCAGCTCTAGACTAGCGGGGGGCAGGTCCCACGAGCAGTACTTC.

This sequence joins TRBV6-4 and TRBJ1-2; TRBD1 might be the D (6 bases). This CDR3 comprises 14 residues. V lost 6 bases and J 4 bases, leaving 15 bases between the germline ends. In germline, CDR1 is MRHNA, CDR2 SNTAGT. The CDR3 reads CASSAEQGGYGYTF. CDR3 sequence (DNA): TGTGCCAGCAGCGCTGAACAGGGTGGCTATGGCTACACCTTC.